The 25 T cell receptor beta chains in this list originate from one sample, sequenced in a study of blood T cell repertoires in COVID-19. Clones were read by immunoSEQ multiplex PCR, and TCRdb kept only the in-frame ones, dropping some. The data hold around 180,000 clones, with approximately 90% observed a single time. Sample: peripheral blood. The receptors come from a man aged 65 to 85 with active or convalescent COVID-19.

The chain recombines TRBV7-9 with TRBJ1-5; D ambiguous. Trimming shortened V by 5 bases and J by 3 bases, and 11 bases separated the two germline ends. The germline V gene encodes CDR1 SEHNR and CDR2 FQNEAQ (reference sequence). The CDR3 loop spans 14 amino acids. The CDR3 here is CASSLAHPNQPQHF. The CDR3 coding sequence is TGTGCCAGCAGCCTGGCCCATCCCAATCAGCCCCAGCATTTT. Complete variable domain (other parts from reference TRBV7-9 and TRBJ1-5): DTGVSQNPRHKITKRGQNVTFRCDPISEHNRLYWYRQTLGQGPEFLTYFQNEAQLEKSRLLSDRFSAERPKGSFSTLEIQRTEQGDSAMYLCASSLAHPNQPQHFGDGTRLSIL.

In its sample, this clone was seen once. V and J are TRBV5-1 and TRBJ1-1; D gene ambiguous. Trimming took 1 base from V and 0 from J, leaving 7 bases between them. CDR1 is SGHRS and CDR2 is YFSETQ in the germline V gene. CDR3 length: 14 amino acids. This CDR3 is CASSLSRLNTEAFF. The CDR3 bases are TGCGCCAGCAGCTTGAGCAGGCTGAACACTGAAGCTTTCTTT.

The chain links TRBV28 to TRBJ2-4, with TRBD2 matching 10 bases. Germline loops: CDR1 MDHEN, CDR2 SYDVKM. V trimming: 2 bases; J trimming: 1 base; junction bases outside the gene matches: 8. This CDR3 region has 18 residues. DNA for the CDR3: TGTGCCAGCAGTTTAGGGTGGCTAGCGGGAGTGGCCAAAAACATTCAGTACTTC. Translating gives CASSLGWLAGVAKNIQYF. Using reference TRBV28 and TRBJ2-4 for the parts outside the CDR3, the full variable domain is DVKVTQSSRYLVKRTGEKVFLECVQDMDHENMFWYRQDPGLGLRLIYFSYDVKMKEKGDIPEGYSVSREKKERFSLILESASTNQTSMYLCASSLGWLAGVAKNIQYFGAGTRLSVL.

The chain carries TRBV30 and TRBJ2-1; the match to TRBD1 covers 9 bases. CDR1 and CDR2 (germline): GTSNPN, SVGIG (reference sequence). V dropped 4 bases and J dropped 5; count of bases not matched to a gene: 3. The CDR3 totals 13 residues. CDR3 in amino acids: CAWNRGLNNEQFF. CDR3 nucleotide sequence: TGTGCCTGGAACAGGGGGCTGAACAATGAGCAGTTCTTC.

The chain joins TRBV6-5 to TRBJ2-2; possible D gene TRBD1, 7 bases. CDR1 MNHEY and CDR2 SVGAGI come from the germline V gene. The V gene lost 11 bases and the J gene lost 2 bases, with 12 bases spanning the gap. The CDR3 totals 13 residues. CDR3: CAHRGGNTGELFF. The CDR3 DNA reads as TGTGCCCACAGGGGAGGAAACACCGGGGAGCTGTTTTTT.

The J gene is TRBJ1-2, the V gene TRBV2; D possibly corresponds to TRBD1 (6 bases). The V gene's germline CDR1 is SNHLY and CDR2 FYNNEI. This CDR3 has 15 residues. The V and J ends lost 0 bases and 4 bases respectively, with 12 bases between them. CDR3 residues: CASSEALRGGYGYTF. As DNA, the CDR3 is TGTGCCAGCAGTGAAGCTCTTAGGGGGGGCTATGGCTACACCTTC. Looking up the rest from reference TRBV2 and TRBJ1-2 gives the full variable domain: EPEVTQTPSHQVTQMGQEVILRCVPISNHLYFYWYRQILGQKVEFLVSFYNNEISEKSEIFDDQFSVERPDGSNFTLKIRSTKLEDSAMYFCASSEALRGGYGYTFGSGTRLTVV.

J is TRBJ2-3 and V is TRBV28; 8 bases are a match to TRBD2. The CDR3 totals 14 residues. With 4 bases clipped from V and 5 bases from J, the junction kept 5 bases outside the gene matches. CDR1 is MDHEN, CDR2 SYDVKM, per germline. The CDR3: CASSSIGRGDTQYF. CDR3 in DNA: TGTGCCAGCAGTTCCATCGGGAGGGGAGATACGCAGTATTTT.

The chain employs TRBV9 and TRBJ2-5, with 7 nucleotides matching TRBD2. The CDR3 has 14 residues. Germline V CDR1 and CDR2: SGDLS, YYNGEE. V was pared by 0 bases and J by 5 bases, with 4 bases of the junction left unmatched. CDR3: CASSVGGGAETQYF. The CDR3 DNA reads as TGTGCCAGCAGCGTAGGCGGGGGAGCGGAGACCCAGTACTTC.

The chain uses TRBV5-1 and TRBJ2-1; 9 positions match TRBD2. The CDR3 covers 16 residues. CDR1 is SGHRS and CDR2 is YFSETQ in the germline V gene. V gave up 0 bases and J gave up 4 bases; unmatched junction bases: 5. The CDR3 DNA follows: TGCGCCAGCAGCTTGGTAGCTAGCGGGACTTACAATGAGCAGTTCTTC. Translated, it gives CASSLVASGTYNEQFF.

The V call is TRBV18, the J call TRBJ2-2; TRBD2 aligns across 8 bases. The germline CDR1 and CDR2 sequences are KGHSH and LQKENI. Unmatched junction bases numbered 2, after V lost 6 bases and J lost 11 bases. The CDR3 length is 11 residues. CDR3 sequence: CASSTSAELFF. The DNA for the CDR3 is TGTGCCAGCTCGACTAGCGCCGAGCTGTTTTTT.

The V gene is TRBV5-8, the J gene TRBJ2-3; TRBD2 matches 10 bases. The V and J ends lost 4 bases and 4 bases, in that order; junction bases with no gene match: 9. The CDR3 is made up of 16 amino acids. Per the germline V gene, CDR1 is SGHTS and CDR2 is YDEGEE. The chain's CDR3 is CASSQLTSGFSDTQYF. The CDR3 DNA is TGTGCCAGCAGCCAGCTGACTAGCGGGTTTTCAGATACGCAGTATTTT.

The chain couples TRBV7-2 to TRBJ2-5; no firm D call. V was pared by 7 bases and J by 4 bases, with 10 bases between. The CDR3 has 12 residues. Germline loops: CDR1 SGHTA, CDR2 FQGNSA. The CDR3 reads CASTRRGETQYF. The CDR3 region has the DNA TGTGCCAGCACCCGCCGAGGAGAGACCCAGTACTTC.

V gene TRBV28 combines with J gene TRBJ1-1, with unresolved D. The germline V and J ends were trimmed by 3 bases and 5 bases, with 13 bases remaining between them. The CDR3 totals 14 residues. Per germline, CDR1 MDHEN and CDR2 SYDVKM. The CDR3 sequence: CASSLVNRRTEAFF. The CDR3 DNA is TGTGCCAGCAGTTTGGTCAACCGCAGAACTGAAGCTTTCTTT.

The chain combines TRBV30 with TRBJ1-6, with 7 nucleotides matching TRBD1. The CDR3 length is 14 residues. The trim removed 3 bases at V and 7 bases at J, leaving 6 bases unmatched. Germline V gene lookup returns CDR1 GTSNPN and CDR2 SVGIG (reference sequence). CDR3: CAWRRGTDNSPLHF. CDR3 DNA sequence: TGTGCCTGGAGGAGAGGGACAGACAATTCACCCCTCCACTTT.

This chain links TRBV5-1 with TRBJ1-3; unclear D gene. CDR1 is SGHRS, CDR2 YFSETQ, per germline. V lost 0 bases to trimming and J lost 2 bases, with 18 bases between them. The CDR3 covers 18 residues. This CDR3 reads CASSLGYPSSNPGNTIYF. The CDR3 DNA reads as TGCGCCAGCAGCTTGGGATATCCTAGCTCCAACCCTGGAAACACCATATATTTT.

The chain combines TRBV18 with TRBJ2-5; 7 bases match TRBD1. J gave up 4 bases and V 3 bases, and 5 bases lay outside the gene matches. This CDR3 has 14 amino acids. Germline CDR1 is KGHSH and CDR2 is LQKENI. The CDR3 sequence: CASSPRTGRETQYF. Written as DNA, the CDR3 is TGTGCCAGCTCACCGAGGACAGGCCGAGAGACCCAGTACTTC.

V is TRBV19 and J is TRBJ2-7; unclear D gene. The V end was cut by 5 bases, the J end by 2 bases, with 13 bases between. Germline CDR1 and CDR2: LNHDA and SQIVND (reference sequence). The CDR3 extends over 14 amino acids. This CDR3 reads CASSSGGWTYEQYF. As DNA, the CDR3 is TGTGCCAGTAGTTCTGGCGGATGGACCTACGAGCAGTACTTC.

This clone was observed a few times. The CDR3 bases are TGTGCCAGCAGGAAAGCGGGGGCGGACACCGGGGAGCTGTTTTTT. Translation: CASRKAGADTGELFF. The V and J genes are TRBV3-1 (or the pseudogene TRBV3-2) and TRBJ2-2, with 8 bases matching TRBD2. Germline loops: CDR1 LGHDT, CDR2 YNNKEL (reference sequence). The CDR3 spans 15 residues. The ends lost 6 bases at V and 3 bases at J; junction bases unmatched: 6.

The V call is TRBV7-8, the J call TRBJ2-7, with TRBD1 identical over 7 bases. The CDR3 is made up of 16 amino acids. Germline V gene lookup returns CDR1 SGHVS and CDR2 FQNEAQ. The V segment lost 4 bases and the J segment 2 bases; nucleotides outside the gene matches: 11. CDR3 residues: CASSSMPGQSAYEQYF. The CDR3 region has the DNA TGTGCCAGCAGCTCTATGCCGGGACAGTCGGCCTACGAGCAGTACTTC.

V is TRBV5-1 and J is TRBJ2-1; 8 bases match TRBD1. The J segment lost 5 bases and the V segment lost 1 base, leaving 2 bases of the junction unmatched. CDR1 is SGHRS, CDR2 YFSETQ, per germline. The CDR3 has 14 residues. CDR3 nucleotide sequence: TGCGCCAGCAGCTTGCAGGGGGCGGACAATGAGCAGTTCTTC. Translated: CASSLQGADNEQFF.

V is TRBV6-5 and J is TRBJ2-2; TRBD2 is a possible D gene (5 bases). Germline lookup yields CDR1 MNHEY and CDR2 SVGAGI. The CDR3 covers 12 residues. The V end lost 8 bases, the J end lost 7 bases, and 11 bases lay between the germline ends. CDR3 sequence (DNA): TGTGCCAGCCTTAGCGTCGGCGGGGAGCTGTTTTTT. It specifies CASLSVGGELFF.

The rearrangement uses TRBV27 and TRBJ2-3; 11 nucleotides match TRBD1. Germline CDR1 is MNHEY and CDR2 is SMNVEV (reference sequence). The CDR3 has 14 residues. Trimming at V came to 5 bases and at J to 6 bases, leaving 4 bases not matched to a gene. CDR3 nucleotides: TGTGCCAGCAGTCTCCGGGACAGGGGGGATACGCAGTATTTT. This gives the protein CASSLRDRGDTQYF.

This chain uses TRBV5-4 with TRBJ2-1; tentative D call: TRBD1 (6 bases). This CDR3 is 15 amino acids long. Germline V gene data show CDR1 as SGHNT and CDR2 as YYREEE (reference sequence). V dropped 4 bases and J dropped 9 bases, with 20 bases sitting between them. The CDR3 region has the DNA TGTGCCAGCAGCAATTCCGGGACAAAAACCCCTGAGCAGTTCTTC. This gives the protein CASSNSGTKTPEQFF.

This chain connects TRBV9 to TRBJ2-6; D gene uncertain. Looked up from germline, CDR1 is SGDLS and CDR2 is YYNGEE. The CDR3 totals 15 residues. The V end was cut by 6 bases, the J end by 1 base, with 11 bases between. For the CDR3, the DNA is TGTGCCAGCAACCAGGCCGGTTCTGGGGCCAACGTCCTGACTTTC. Translating gives CASNQAGSGANVLTF.

This chain links TRBV9 with TRBJ2-1, with 11 nucleotides matching TRBD2. Germline CDR1 is SGDLS and CDR2 is YYNGEE. The trim removed 5 bases at V and 1 base at J, leaving 8 bases unmatched. This CDR3 has 17 amino acids. CDR3 region: CASSQGLAGSSYNEQFF. CDR3 in DNA: TGTGCCAGCAGTCAAGGACTAGCGGGCAGTTCCTACAATGAGCAGTTCTTC.